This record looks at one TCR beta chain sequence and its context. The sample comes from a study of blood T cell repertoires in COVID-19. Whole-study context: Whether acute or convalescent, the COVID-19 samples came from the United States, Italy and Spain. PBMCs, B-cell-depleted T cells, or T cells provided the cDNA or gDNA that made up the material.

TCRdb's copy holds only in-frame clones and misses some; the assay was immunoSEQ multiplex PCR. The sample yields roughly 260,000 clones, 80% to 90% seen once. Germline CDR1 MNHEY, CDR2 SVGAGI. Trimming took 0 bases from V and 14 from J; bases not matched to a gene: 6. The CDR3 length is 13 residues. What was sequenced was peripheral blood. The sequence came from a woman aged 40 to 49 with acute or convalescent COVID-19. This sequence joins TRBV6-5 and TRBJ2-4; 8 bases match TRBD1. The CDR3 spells CASSYSKSGGEYF. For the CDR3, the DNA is TGTGCCAGCAGTTACTCGAAGTCAGGGGGCGAGTACTTC.